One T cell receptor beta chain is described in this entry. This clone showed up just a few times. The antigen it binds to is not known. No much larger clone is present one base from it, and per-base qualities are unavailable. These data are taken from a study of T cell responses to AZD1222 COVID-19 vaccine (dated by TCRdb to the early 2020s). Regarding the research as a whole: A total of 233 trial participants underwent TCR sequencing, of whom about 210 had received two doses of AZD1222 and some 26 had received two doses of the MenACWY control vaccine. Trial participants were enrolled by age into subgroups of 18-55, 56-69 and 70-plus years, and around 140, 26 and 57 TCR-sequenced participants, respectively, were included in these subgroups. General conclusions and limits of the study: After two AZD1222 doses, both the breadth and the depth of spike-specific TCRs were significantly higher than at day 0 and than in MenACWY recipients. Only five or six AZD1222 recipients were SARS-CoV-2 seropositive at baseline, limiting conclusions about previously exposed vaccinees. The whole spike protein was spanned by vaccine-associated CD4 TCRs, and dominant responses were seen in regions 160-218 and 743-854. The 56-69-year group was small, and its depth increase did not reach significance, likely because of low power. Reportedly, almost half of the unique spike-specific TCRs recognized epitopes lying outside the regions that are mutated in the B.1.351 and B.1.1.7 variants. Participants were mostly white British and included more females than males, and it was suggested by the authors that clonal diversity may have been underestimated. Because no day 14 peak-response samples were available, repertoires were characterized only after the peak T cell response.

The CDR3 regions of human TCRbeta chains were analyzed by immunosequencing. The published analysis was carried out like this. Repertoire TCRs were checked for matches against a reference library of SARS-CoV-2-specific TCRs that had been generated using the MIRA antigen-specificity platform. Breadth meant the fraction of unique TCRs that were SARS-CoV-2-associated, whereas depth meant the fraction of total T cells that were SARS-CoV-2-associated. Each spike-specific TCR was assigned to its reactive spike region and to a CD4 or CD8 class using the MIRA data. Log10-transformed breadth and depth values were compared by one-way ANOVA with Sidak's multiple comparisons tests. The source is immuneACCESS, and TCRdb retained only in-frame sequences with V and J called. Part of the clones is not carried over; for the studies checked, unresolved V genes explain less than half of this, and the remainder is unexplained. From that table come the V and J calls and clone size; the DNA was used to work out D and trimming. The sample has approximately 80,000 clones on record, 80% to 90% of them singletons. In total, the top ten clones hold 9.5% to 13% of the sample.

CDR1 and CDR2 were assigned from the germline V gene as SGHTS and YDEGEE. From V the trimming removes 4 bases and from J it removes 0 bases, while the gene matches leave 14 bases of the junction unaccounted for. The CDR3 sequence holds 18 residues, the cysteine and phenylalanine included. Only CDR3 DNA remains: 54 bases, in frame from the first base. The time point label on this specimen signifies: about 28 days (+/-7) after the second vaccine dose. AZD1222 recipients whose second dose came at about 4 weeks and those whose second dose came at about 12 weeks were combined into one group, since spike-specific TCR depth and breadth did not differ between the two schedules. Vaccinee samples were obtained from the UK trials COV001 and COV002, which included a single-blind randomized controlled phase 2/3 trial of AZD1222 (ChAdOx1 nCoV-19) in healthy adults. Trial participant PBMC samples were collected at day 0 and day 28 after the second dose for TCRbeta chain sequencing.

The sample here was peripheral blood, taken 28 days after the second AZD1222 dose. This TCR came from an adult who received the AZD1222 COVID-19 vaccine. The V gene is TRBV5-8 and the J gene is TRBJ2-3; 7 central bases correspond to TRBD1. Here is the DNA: TGTGCCAGCAGCCAGGGGGTGGCAGACCTTTCCAGCACAGATACGCAGTATTTT. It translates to CASSQGVADLSSTDTQYF.